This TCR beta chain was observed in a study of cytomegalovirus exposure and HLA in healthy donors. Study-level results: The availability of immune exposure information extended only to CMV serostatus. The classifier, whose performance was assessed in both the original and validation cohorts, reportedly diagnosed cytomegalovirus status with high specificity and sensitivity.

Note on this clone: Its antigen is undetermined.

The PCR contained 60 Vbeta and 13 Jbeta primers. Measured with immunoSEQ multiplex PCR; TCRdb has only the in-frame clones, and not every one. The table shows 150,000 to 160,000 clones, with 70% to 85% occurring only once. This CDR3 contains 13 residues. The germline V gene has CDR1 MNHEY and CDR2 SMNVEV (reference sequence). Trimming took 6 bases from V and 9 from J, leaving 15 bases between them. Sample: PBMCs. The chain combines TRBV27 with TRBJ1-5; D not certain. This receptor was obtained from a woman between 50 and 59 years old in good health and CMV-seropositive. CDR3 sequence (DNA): TGTGCCAGCAGCTCTAAAAAGGACTCGCCCCAGCATTTT. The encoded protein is CASSSKKDSPQHF.